The T cell receptor (beta chain) described here comes from a study of shared clonotypes between healthy human individuals. As regards this clone: Other DNA sequences in this specimen translate into the identical CDR3.

CDR3 size: 14 residues. Germline assignment: CDR1 KGHSH and CDR2 LQKENI. V trimming: 3 bases; J trimming: 5 bases; junction bases outside the gene matches: 3. Sequenced by immunoSEQ multiplex PCR; TCRdb stores in-frame clones only, minus some. The top ten hold 1.2% of the sample, which has some 1.4 million clones, 95% to 97% seen once. The chain employs TRBV18 and TRBJ1-5; 8 nucleotides match TRBD1. The specimen was naive CD4+ T cells sorted from blood. Specified subset: CD45RA+ positively selected. This receptor was obtained from a man younger than 45 in good health. CDR3 in amino acids: CASSPGTGDQPQHF. DNA for the CDR3: TGTGCCAGCTCACCCGGGACAGGCGATCAGCCCCAGCATTTT.